Shown below are 25 T cell receptor beta chains from a single sample sequenced in a study of cytomegalovirus exposure and HLA in healthy donors (dated by TCRdb to the late 2010s). Library preparation employed the immunoSEQ multiplex PCR assay. For the multiplex PCR, a mixture combining 60 forward primers for TCR Vbeta segments and 13 reverse primers for TCR Jbeta segments was used. TCRdb took over this immuneACCESS table, retaining in-frame rearrangements with V and J assigned. Such tables are incomplete; in checked studies, under half of the missing clones stem from an unresolved V gene, and the remainder is unexplained. The sample table shows fewer than 150,000 clones, and 70% to 80% are seen once. Roughly 6.2% of the sample is taken by the ten largest. The sequenced sample was PBMCs. Receptors were obtained from a woman in her thirties or forties in good health and CMV-seropositive.

V gene TRBV14 combines with J gene TRBJ2-5; D is undetermined. This CDR3 spans 13 amino acids. V lost 8 bases and J 4 bases, leaving 14 bases between the germline ends. Germline assignment: CDR1 SGHDN and CDR2 FVKESK. The CDR3 sequence is CASAPRVRETQYF. The CDR3, as DNA: TGTGCCAGCGCACCCCGGGTTAGAGAGACCCAGTACTTC.

This clone appeared once. The chain joins TRBV5-4 to TRBJ1-4; 8 nucleotides align to TRBD1. CDR1 is SGHNT, CDR2 YYREEE, per germline (reference sequence). Trimming at V came to 0 bases and at J to 8 bases, leaving 6 bases not matched to a gene. CDR3 length: 15 residues. This CDR3 is CASSLGGTGSEKLFF. In DNA, the CDR3 is TGTGCCAGCAGCTTGGGGGGGACAGGAAGCGAAAAACTGTTTTTT.

J is TRBJ2-3 and V is TRBV7-8; the D gene is possibly TRBD1 (6 bases). Trimming removed 1 base from V and 8 bases from J, with 16 bases in between. Per the germline V gene, CDR1 is SGHVS and CDR2 is FQNEAQ. The CDR3 is made up of 15 amino acids. CDR3 bases: TGTGCCAGCAGCTTAGTAGATGCAGGGGCGGGTACGCAGTATTTT. It codes for CASSLVDAGAGTQYF.

As concerns this clone: Different DNA sequences within this sample yield the same CDR3. This sequence joins TRBV7-8 and TRBJ2-1; 9 nucleotides match TRBD2. The CDR3 loop spans 13 amino acids. Germline lookup yields CDR1 SGHVS and CDR2 FQNEAQ. J gave up 4 bases and V 8 bases, and 3 bases lay outside the gene matches. CDR3 DNA: TGTGCCAGCGACGCGGGAGGGTACAATGAGCAGTTCTTC. Its protein is CASDAGGYNEQFF.

The chain carries TRBV11-2 and TRBJ2-5, with 13 bases lining up with TRBD2. The better agreement between TRBJ2-7 and the DNA end casts doubt on the J call. Germline V gene data show CDR1 as SGHAT and CDR2 as FQNNGV. The CDR3 is made up of 15 amino acids. CDR3 region: CASSTRTSGRGEQYF. CDR3 nucleotide sequence: TGTGCCAGCAGCACGCGGACTAGCGGGAGAGGCGAGCAGTACTTC.

The chain links TRBV7-9 to TRBJ1-2; TRBD1 aligns across 9 bases. Trimming cost V 0 bases and J 6 bases; bases outside gene matches: 8. CDR1 and CDR2 from the germline V gene are SEHNR and FQNEAQ (reference sequence). The CDR3 has 16 amino acids. In DNA, the CDR3 is TGTGCCAGCAGCTTAGCAAACAGGGGGCTTCGCAATGGCTACACCTTC. Its translation: CASSLANRGLRNGYTF.

This clone has only a few counts. The chain employs TRBV11-3 and TRBJ2-5; 7 bases agree with TRBD1. The CDR3 runs 13 residues. Looked up from germline, CDR1 is SGHNT and CDR2 is YENEEA. The V segment lost 5 bases and the J segment 5 bases; nucleotides outside the gene matches: 5. The CDR3 is CASSRGRGETQYF. The CDR3 coding sequence is TGTGCCAGCAGCAGGGGGCGCGGGGAGACCCAGTACTTC.

CDR3 bases: TGTGCTAGTACCGATACTGACAGGGACAGGGGGAATCAGCCCCAGCATTTT. Its protein is CASTDTDRDRGNQPQHF. The rearrangement uses TRBV12-5 and TRBJ1-5; 11 bases align to TRBD1. Germline lookup yields CDR1 LGHNT and CDR2 FRNRAP. This CDR3 spans 17 amino acids. The trim removed 8 bases at V and 4 bases at J, leaving 13 bases unmatched.

In its sample, this clone was seen once. The gene calls are TRBV11-2 and TRBJ2-2; TRBD2 matches 9 bases. CDR1 and CDR2 (germline): SGHAT, FQNNGV. After removal of 5 bases from V and 6 bases from J, the junction contained 7 bases not matched to a gene. The CDR3 is 15 amino acids. The CDR3 region has the DNA TGTGCCAGCAGCCCCGGGACTAGCTACGCCGGGGAGCTGTTTTTT. It specifies CASSPGTSYAGELFF.

The gene calls are TRBV28 and TRBJ2-7; 10 nucleotides agree with TRBD2. With V trimmed by 3 bases and J by 7 bases, 6 bases remained unmatched. The CDR3 is 14 residues long. Germline CDR1 and CDR2: MDHEN and SYDVKM. The CDR3 loop reads CASSFLAGVDEQYF. The CDR3 DNA sequence: TGTGCCAGCAGTTTCCTAGCGGGAGTAGATGAGCAGTACTTC. Variable domain in full (rest from reference TRBV28 and TRBJ2-7): DVKVTQSSRYLVKRTGEKVFLECVQDMDHENMFWYRQDPGLGLRLIYFSYDVKMKEKGDIPEGYSVSREKKERFSLILESASTNQTSMYLCASSFLAGVDEQYFGPGTRLTVT.

This chain uses TRBV10-3 with TRBJ2-1, with D possibly matching TRBD2 (6 bases). The CDR3 length is 14 residues. V was clipped by 10 bases and J by 0 bases, with 13 bases between them. Germline V CDR1 and CDR2: ENHRY, SYGVKD. CDR3 sequence (DNA): TGTGCCAGCGCCCGGGACTCCTCCTACAATGAGCAGTTCTTC. Translated, it gives CASARDSSYNEQFF.

The chain joins TRBV5-4 to TRBJ2-5; perhaps TRBD1 as D (5 bases). The CDR3 runs 14 residues. Germline CDR1 SGHNT, CDR2 YYREEE (reference sequence). The germline V and J ends were trimmed by 0 bases and 2 bases, with 8 bases remaining between them. The CDR3 here is CASSLGREQETQYF. DNA of the CDR3: TGTGCCAGCAGCTTGGGCAGGGAACAAGAGACCCAGTACTTC. The full variable domain, with the rest looked up from reference TRBV5-4 and TRBJ2-5, is ETGVTQSPTHLIKTRGQQVTLRCSSQSGHNTVSWYQQALGQGPQFIFQYYREEENGRGNFPPRFSGLQFPNYSSELNVNALELDDSALYLCASSLGREQETQYFGPGTRLLVL.

This clone was found a few times. CDR3 nucleotide sequence: TGTGCCAGCAGCCAAGTTACAGGGATCGGAGAAAAACTGTTTTTT. As protein: CASSQVTGIGEKLFF. This rearrangement joins TRBV14 to TRBJ1-4, with D possibly matching TRBD1 (6 bases). The germline V gene encodes CDR1 SGHDN and CDR2 FVKESK. V gave up 1 base and J gave up 8 bases, with 14 bases separating them. The CDR3 runs to 15 residues.

About this clone: A read error may account for a junction end that differs from germline. This chain uses TRBV4-1 with TRBJ1-2, with 8 bases fitting TRBD1. The CDR3 extends over 14 amino acids. The V gene's germline CDR1 is MGHRA and CDR2 YSYEKL. In nucleotides, the CDR3 is TGCTCCAGCAGCCAGCACAGGGGGGTCTATGGCTACACCTTC. It specifies CSSSQHRGVYGYTF.

V and J are TRBV28 and TRBJ2-3; D is perhaps TRBD2 (6 bases). The V end lost 6 bases, the J end lost 6 bases, and 19 bases lay between the germline ends. Germline CDR1 is MDHEN and CDR2 is SYDVKM. This CDR3 is 15 amino acids long. The CDR3 sequence: CASRPGGSWADTQYF. The CDR3 nucleotides are TGTGCCAGCAGGCCCGGGGGTTCCTGGGCGGATACGCAGTATTTT.

This chain joins TRBV5-5 and TRBJ1-4, with D perhaps TRBD1 (6 bases). The V and J ends lost 3 bases and 7 bases respectively, with 16 bases between them. Germline CDR1 reads SGHKS; CDR2 reads YYEKEE (reference sequence). The CDR3 totals 15 residues. The CDR3 spells CASSSTGSVGEKLFF. The CDR3 region has the DNA TGTGCCAGCAGCTCCACAGGGTCCGTCGGTGAAAAACTGTTTTTT. The entire variable domain, with the rest obtained from reference TRBV5-5 and TRBJ1-4, is as follows: DAGVTQSPTHLIKTRGQQVTLRCSPISGHKSVSWYQQVLGQGPQFIFQYYEKEERGRGNFPDRFSARQFPNYSSELNVNALLLGDSALYLCASSSTGSVGEKLFFGSGTQLSVL.

The chain combines TRBV15 with TRBJ1-4, with D unresolved. Germline V lookup: CDR1 LNHNV, CDR2 YYDKDF (reference sequence). This CDR3 is 15 amino acids long. Trimming took 3 bases from V and 8 from J, leaving 16 bases between them. DNA for the CDR3: TGTGCCACCAGCAGGGATCGAGGAGTCGGGGAAAAACTGTTTTTT. Protein: CATSRDRGVGEKLFF.

This clone was detected once. The CDR3, as DNA: TGTGCCAGCAGCCAAGAGGCACGCCTTCCACTGTTTTTT. Translating gives CASSQEARLPLFF. V is TRBV14 and J is TRBJ1-4; no reliable D call. The germline V gene has CDR1 SGHDN and CDR2 FVKESK. Trimming pared 0 bases from V and 13 bases from J, leaving 12 bases between. The CDR3 spans 13 residues.

The V and J genes are TRBV5-8 and TRBJ2-6, with D possibly being TRBD1 (6 bases). Germline V CDR1 and CDR2: SGHTS, YDEGEE. V dropped 0 bases and J dropped 3 bases, with 19 bases sitting between them. The CDR3 loop spans 19 amino acids. CDR3 sequence: CASSLDRDKQSGGANVLTF. In DNA form, the CDR3 reads TGTGCCAGCAGCTTGGATCGGGACAAGCAATCCGGTGGGGCCAACGTCCTGACTTTC.

The chain uses TRBV19 and TRBJ2-2; D is unresolved. Germline V gene lookup returns CDR1 LNHDA and CDR2 SQIVND (reference sequence). The CDR3 extends over 12 amino acids. The V and J ends lost 10 bases and 6 bases respectively, with 12 bases between them. The CDR3 protein is CATQREAGELFF. The CDR3, as DNA: TGTGCCACCCAGCGTGAGGCCGGGGAGCTGTTTTTT.

The V gene is TRBV28, the J gene TRBJ2-5; 7 bases are a match to TRBD1. Germline V lookup: CDR1 MDHEN, CDR2 SYDVKM. This CDR3 has 14 amino acids. The V segment lost 7 bases and the J segment 5 bases; nucleotides outside the gene matches: 10. CDR3 nucleotide sequence: TGTGCCAGCATTGGAGACAGGGTTGGGGAGACCCAGTACTTC. Its translation is CASIGDRVGETQYF.

The genes are TRBV7-9 and TRBJ2-5, with 7 bases fitting TRBD2. With the DNA end fitting TRBJ2-7 better, the J assignment may be wrong. The CDR3 extends over 15 amino acids. Germline V gives CDR1 SEHNR, CDR2 FQNEAQ (reference sequence). The CDR3 DNA is TGTGCCAGCAGCTTACTTTCCGGACTAGCCTACGAGCAGTACTTC. Translated: CASSLLSGLAYEQYF.

This clone has only a few counts. At the DNA level, this CDR3 is encoded by other sequences in the same sample as well. This rearrangement joins TRBV6-4 to TRBJ2-1; TRBD2 matches 14 bases. Germline V gene sequence: CDR1 MRHNA, CDR2 SNTAGT. V lost 4 bases, J lost 7 bases, and 0 bases stayed unmatched. This CDR3 comprises 14 residues. The CDR3 sequence is CASSGLAGGNEQFF. The CDR3 nucleotides read TGTGCCAGCAGTGGACTAGCGGGGGGGAATGAGCAGTTCTTC.

The chain uses TRBV4-1 and TRBJ1-1, with 9 nucleotides matching TRBD1. There are 15 residues in the CDR3. Germline CDR1 reads MGHRA; CDR2 reads YSYEKL. The junction had 7 bases not matched to a gene; V was cut back by 3 bases and J by 5 bases. The CDR3 loop is CASSHPGQGKTEAFF. The CDR3 DNA sequence: TGCGCCAGCAGCCATCCCGGACAGGGGAAAACTGAAGCTTTCTTT.

This clone turned up a few times. The genes are TRBV6-5 and TRBJ2-1; no clear D. Trimming pared 2 bases from V and 0 bases from J, leaving 11 bases between. Germline lookup yields CDR1 MNHEY and CDR2 SVGAGI. The CDR3 runs 16 residues. DNA for the CDR3: TGTGCCAGCAGTTACCAAACGCCGAGCTCCTACAATGAGCAGTTCTTC. Amino acids: CASSYQTPSSYNEQFF.